This entry lists 18 T cell receptor delta chains sequenced from one sample in a study of γδ T cells in repeated Plasmodium falciparum infection. TCRdb reprocessed the multiplex PCR reads through CATT. Of 90,000 or so delta-chain clones in the sample, less than 1% were seen once. Gammadelta T cells were flow-sorted from PBMC into Vgamma9/Vdelta2+ and Vdelta2-negative populations for bulk analysis. Sequencing was performed on gamma-delta T cells from blood. Receptors were obtained from a pool of human donors (malaria-infected and uninfected, not separated).

A word on this clone: Translating this DNA gives a protein that differs at residue 15 from the TCRdb one, which belongs to a much larger clone; a read error is likely, and the protein shown is this translation. The V call is TRDV2, the J call TRDJ1, with 7 bases identical to TRDD3. TCRdb records no J gene; here it was assigned by comparing the DNA to germline. The CDR3 spans 18 residues. Per germline, CDR1 GEAIGNYY and CDR2 EKD. The CDR3 is CACDTGLGKGLGTDRLIF. The CDR3 coding sequence is TGTGCCTGTGACACCGGACTGGGGAAGGGTCTGGGCACCGATAGACTCATCTTT.

With regard to this clone: This likely stems from a read error, as it lies one base from a far larger clone. Other DNA sequences in the sample encode the same CDR3. The J gene is TRDJ1, the V gene TRDV1; TRDD3 matches 12 bases. CDR1 and CDR2 from the germline V gene are TSWWSYY and QGS. CDR3 size: 18 residues. As DNA, the CDR3 is TGTGCTCTTGGGGACGGCTCCTGGGGGATACGAGACACCGATAAACTCATCTTC. It specifies CALGDGSWGIRDTDKLIF.

This clone was counted a few times. A far more abundant clone sits one base away, making this likely a read error. The identical CDR3 is also encoded by other nucleotide sequences in the sample. The rearrangement joins TRDV1 to TRDJ1; 13 bases are shared with TRDD3. No J gene is reported in TCRdb; it was inferred here by comparing the DNA with germline. The CDR3 extends over 19 amino acids. V lost 5 bases and J lost 3; bases outside the gene matches: 15. Germline lookup yields CDR1 TSWWSYY and CDR2 QGS. The CDR3 sequence: CALGRDRPRTGGYADKLIF. The CDR3 DNA sequence: TGTGCTCTTGGGCGGGATCGTCCACGTACTGGGGGATACGCCGATAAACTCATCTTT.

Only a few counts were recorded for this clone. This DNA translates differently at residue 5 from the TCRdb protein, which is that of a much larger clone; a read error is likely, and the protein shown is the DNA's own translation. The chain recombines TRDV1 with TRDJ4; the match to TRDD3 covers 10 bases. Germline CDR1 TSWWSYY, CDR2 QGS. The CDR3 is made up of 19 amino acids. J lost 6 bases, V lost 4 bases, and 23 bases had no gene match. The CDR3, as DNA: TGTGCTCTTGGGGGATTTCATTTCCTTCGTACTGGGGGATGGGTGGCCCTGATCTTT. It codes for CALGGFHFLRTGGWVALIF.

The table lists this clone with a few counts. For this DNA, TCRdb reports the protein of a much larger clone, which diverges at residue 12, most likely from a read error; the protein presented here is translated directly from the DNA. The genes are TRDV1 and TRDJ1, with no clear D. From germline, CDR1 is TSWWSYY and CDR2 QGS. This CDR3 is built from 16 residues. The CDR3 loop is CALGDPLTGYTNKLIF. CDR3 nucleotides: TGTGCTCTTGGGGACCCATTAACCGGGTACACCAATAAACTCATCTTT.

As regards this clone: Germline and junction disagree at one end, which may indicate a read error. The chain has TRDV1 and TRDJ2; TRDD3 is a possible D gene (6 bases). TCRdb is silent on the J gene; assignment here came from matching the DNA to germline. CDR3 size: 20 residues. Germline V gene data show CDR1 as TSWWSYY and CDR2 as QGS. CDR3 sequence reads: CSGPPPPPLLGFSSTAQLFF. CDR3 coding DNA: TGCTCTGGGCCACCCCCGCCCCCCTTACTGGGCTTCTCTTCGACAGCACAACTCTTCTTT.

This clone was observed at least ten times. The V and J genes are TRDV2 and TRDJ1, with 9 bases lining up with TRDD3. The CDR3 spans 18 residues. V lost 3 bases to trimming and J lost 2 bases; unmatched junction nucleotides: 15. Per germline, CDR1 GEAIGNYY and CDR2 EKD. The CDR3 DNA reads TGTGCCTGTGACCCGAATCCGGGTTACTGGGGGAAAACCGATAAACTCATCTTT. Its protein product is CACDPNPGYWGKTDKLIF.

This clone was found a few times. This DNA's translation and the protein TCRdb lists, from a much larger clone, do not match at residue 14, likely due to a read error; the protein shown is translated from the DNA. The chain carries TRDV1 and TRDJ1, with 10 bases aligning to TRDD3. Since TCRdb gives no J gene, matching the DNA to germline was used here to assign it. Germline CDR1 TSWWSYY, CDR2 QGS. V lost 3 bases, J lost 3 bases, and 16 bases stayed unmatched. The CDR3 sequence is 19 residues long. The DNA of the CDR3 is TGTGCTCTTGGGGACCCTTTCCCTTACTGGGGGATCAGGGCCGATAAACTCATCTTT. The encoded protein is CALGDPFPYWGIRADKLIF.

There are a few counts of this clone. A read error is the likely source, as a far larger clone sits one nucleotide away. Within the sample, other DNA sequences also encode this same CDR3. V is TRDV1 and J is TRDJ1; 13 bases are shared with TRDD3. The V segment lost 1 base and the J segment 2 bases; nucleotides outside the gene matches: 28. Per germline, CDR1 TSWWSYY and CDR2 QGS. The CDR3 has 25 residues. CDR3 sequence reads: CALGEQSFLLEYWGIRRGGTDKLIF. The CDR3 DNA follows: TGTGCTCTTGGGGAACAGAGCTTCCTCCTAGAGTACTGGGGGATACGCAGGGGGGGTACCGATAAACTCATCTTT.

This clone was detected only a few times. This likely reflects a read error, since a far larger clone is one base away. At the DNA level, this CDR3 is encoded by other sequences in the same sample as well. This chain links TRDV2 with TRDJ1, with 9 bases aligning to TRDD3. The J gene was not available in TCRdb and was assigned here by matching the DNA to germline segments. In germline, CDR1 is GEAIGNYY, CDR2 EKD. The trim removed 0 bases at V and 3 bases at J, leaving 13 bases unmatched. The CDR3 extends over 18 amino acids. The CDR3 DNA sequence: TGTGCCTGTGACACCCTCGGGGATACGCTTCCCGTTGCCGATAAACTCATCTTT. Translated: CACDTLGDTLPVADKLIF.

The sample holds a few counts of this clone. This probably arose from a read error, given a far larger clone one base away. In the same sample, other DNA sequences code for this CDR3. The genes are TRDV3 and TRDJ1, with TRDD3 matching 10 bases. The J segment lost 1 base and the V segment lost 3 bases, leaving 11 bases of the junction unmatched. The CDR3 totals 16 residues. Germline V gene data show CDR1 as TVYSNPD and CDR2 as GDNSRS (reference sequence). CDR3 residues: CAFTFPWGIPTDKLIF. CDR3 nucleotides: TGTGCCTTCACCTTCCCTTGGGGGATACCCACCGATAAACTCATCTTT.

Notes on this clone: The amino acid sequence in TCRdb belongs to a much larger clone and departs from this DNA's translation at residue 11, likely a sequencing read error; the sequence shown is translated from the DNA. J is TRDJ1 and V is TRAV38-2/DV8; TRDD3 might be the D (9 bases). TCRdb carries no J gene annotation; the J gene was assigned here by matching the DNA with germline. Germline loops: CDR1 TSESDYY, CDR2 QEAYKQQN. V lost 2 bases, J lost 2 bases, and 37 bases lay in between. The CDR3 loop spans 23 amino acids. CDR3 in amino acids: CAYRSKISFLVPTGGHGTDKLIF. CDR3 DNA sequence: TGTGCTTATAGGAGTAAGATTTCCTTCCTAGTCCCTACTGGGGGACACGGGACCGATAAACTCATCTTT.

With respect to this clone: This likely reflects a read error, since a far larger clone is one base away. At the DNA level, this CDR3 is encoded by other sequences in the same sample as well. J is TRDJ1 and V is TRDV1, with 13 nucleotides matching TRDD3. Germline matching of the DNA provided the J gene here, since TCRdb leaves it blank. The germline V gene encodes CDR1 TSWWSYY and CDR2 QGS. The CDR3 spans 19 residues. CDR3 bases: TGTGCTCTTGGGGAGCATACTGGGGGATACGCTTGGTACACTGATAAACTCATCTTT. It is translated as CALGEHTGGYAWYTDKLIF.

This clone has just a few counts. A read error likely explains why the TCRdb protein, taken from a much larger clone, differs from this DNA's translation at residue 14; the protein shown is translated from the DNA. The V and J genes are TRDV2 and TRDJ1; 9 nucleotides align to TRDD3. TCRdb supplies no J gene; here it was assigned by aligning the nucleotide sequence to germline. CDR1 and CDR2 (germline): GEAIGNYY, EKD. The junction had 16 bases not matched to a gene; V was cut back by 0 bases and J by 3 bases. The CDR3 has 19 amino acids. CDR3 bases: TGTGCCTGTGACACCTCTCATCCCTTGGGGGATAAGTACGCCGATAAACTCATCTTT. Amino acids: CACDTSHPLGDKYADKLIF.

Notes on this clone: The TCRdb protein comes from a much larger clone and disagrees with this DNA's translation at residue 6, likely due to a read error; the protein given here is derived from the DNA. The V call is TRDV2, the J call TRDJ2, with a possible D match to TRDD3 (5 bases). The V end was cut by 0 bases, the J end by 4 bases, with 8 bases between. The CDR3 loop spans 14 amino acids. From germline, CDR1 is GEAIGNYY and CDR2 EKD. The CDR3 here is CACDTVTGTAQLFF. DNA for the CDR3: TGTGCCTGTGACACCGTTACTGGGACAGCACAACTCTTCTTT.

As to this clone: TCRdb's protein for this DNA is that of a much larger clone and differs from the translation at residue 7, likely a read error; the protein shown is the DNA translation. The CDR3 spells CALGDPPSTAPTYVHQYTDKLIF. CDR3 sequence (DNA): TGTGCTCTTGGGGACCCCCCCTCTACGGCCCCAACCTACGTCCATCAGTACACCGATAAACTCATCTTT. The chain employs TRDV1 and TRDJ1, with D possibly matching TRDD2 (5 bases). Germline values: CDR1 TSWWSYY, CDR2 QGS. The CDR3 consists of 23 residues. V dropped 3 bases and J dropped 0 bases, with 35 bases sitting between them.

A few counts support this clone. This likely reflects a read error, since a far larger clone is one base away. Other DNA sequences in this sample translate to the same CDR3. The V call is TRDV1, the J call TRDJ1; 12 bases map to TRDD3. Germline values: CDR1 TSWWSYY, CDR2 QGS. This CDR3 is 24 amino acids long. The CDR3: CALGERAVRNLGLLGDTYTDKLIF. DNA of the CDR3: TGTGCCCTTGGGGAACGGGCGGTAAGGAACCTAGGCCTACTGGGGGATACTTACACCGATAAACTCATCTTT.

The table lists this clone with a few counts. This likely reflects a read error, since a far larger clone is one base away. Other DNA sequences in this sample translate to the same CDR3. The CDR3 region has the DNA TGTGCCTGTGACACAGTAGGGGATACACGGGCGACAGCACAACTCTTCTTT. Translated, it gives CACDTVGDTRATAQLFF. The genes are TRDV2 and TRDJ2, with 8 bases identical to TRDD3. Here the J gene was assigned by germline matching of the DNA, as TCRdb has none. The CDR3 length is 17 residues. CDR1 GEAIGNYY and CDR2 EKD come from the germline V gene. V gave up 1 base and J gave up 4 bases; unmatched junction bases: 10.